What follows is one T cell receptor beta chain and its context. This clonotype occurred many times. Its binding antigen is unknown. No base qualities exist here, and no much larger clone lies one base off it. The time point tag for this specimen amounts to: pre-sensitization, week 0. In light of the paper, this sample's treatment or condition label describes: therapeutic diphenylcyclopropenone sensitization with weekly scalp DPC. At every patch-test visit, the blood draw took place before the patch test was put on. Eligible patients were aged 18 to 70, diagnosed with alopecia, deemed suitable for DPC therapy, and excluded if pregnant. Total RNA was extracted from unfractionated whole blood collected in Tempus Blood RNA tubes. The protocol used for the library was RACE. Sequencing took place on a NextSeq 500. Library preparation attached unique molecular identifiers to individual cDNA molecules for quantitative, reproducible TCR counting. For every blood RNA sample, sequencing covered both the TCR alpha and TCR beta chains. As for the authors' bioinformatics: Samples had a median of 95,638 TCRs, with a range from 23,224 to 690,600. The Decombinator software suite was used to annotate the V, J and CDR3 of the TCR reads. For PS versus PT1 abundance plots, all samples were subsampled to the same number of TCRs (28,000). Expanded TCRs were defined as absent before sensitization and observed at least eight times at the 2-week time point. TCRdb ran its own pipeline on the public reads, namely fastp trimming at Q25 and MiXCR clone calling, and kept in-frame beta chains. Identical CDR3 proteins give one entry, which carries the most common genes and DNA. The V and J calls reflect TCRdb's pipeline rather than the authors' work. The sample yields fewer than 50,000 distinct CDR3 sequences; 6% to 9.5% were counted once. In total, the top ten clones hold about 1.2% of the sample.

The data stem from a study of human T cells and chemical hapten exposure (dated by TCRdb to 2020 to 2022). About the study as a whole: For sensitization, 2% DPC in acetone was applied to a 2 cm by 2 cm area of upper inner arm skin. Throughout the study period of about 25 weeks, patients also received therapeutic DPC doses to the scalp every week. Patch testing was performed on the upper back with Finn chambers containing 0.01% DPC, and the patch tests were scored after 6 days according to International Contact Dermatitis Research Group standards. The patient cohort, mostly female, included alopecia areata with under or over 50% scalp involvement, alopecia totalis and alopecia universalis. Libraries were pooled for sequencing, and variation in per-sample TCR yields was attributed mainly to small differences in library volumes within the pool. In alopecia patients, the study followed how the peripheral blood TCR repertoire changed in vivo over primary and secondary sensitization to diphenylcyclopropenone (DPC), a hapten. Patient blood was sampled pre-sensitization (week 0) and at 2, 6 and about 24 weeks after DPC sensitization. Roughly 30 alopecia patients gave blood for TCR sequencing at one to four time points (pre-sensitization, 2, 6 and 24 weeks).

Beyond this particular receptor, the publication reports: Because all patients had alopecia, a presumed autoimmune disease, the immune response of the patients might differ from that of healthy individuals. Patch test score was positively correlated with the number of PT1 expanded TCRs, with significance at thresholds 8, 16 and 32 but not at 4. Compared with pre-sensitization or healthy control sets, expanded TCRs formed significantly more large CDR3 similarity clusters, which is consistent with antigen-driven responses. No change with DPC sensitization was found in the number of TCRs above 1 in 1000 frequency, and no evidence of global repertoire structure alterations was found. After repeated subsampling, changes were observed in the strength of the expansion versus patch-test correlation and in the threshold at which the correlation became significant.

CDR1 is given as SQVTM and CDR2 as ANQGSEA, both from the germline V gene. Reading from cysteine to phenylalanine, the CDR3 counts 10 amino acids. The entry retains the CDR3 DNA only, 30 bases that are in frame from base 1. V drops 6 bases and J drops 6 bases, leaving 8 bases in between. The sequenced sample was whole blood, obtained in connection with sensitization to the hapten diphenylcyclopropenone (DPC). This receptor was obtained from a woman aged 45-60 years with alopecia areata. Some clones in this sample may be carry-over from other donors' samples. The V and J segments used are TRBV29-1 and TRBJ2-5, with the D gene uncertain. The DNA is as follows: TGCAGCGTCCTTTCGCAGACCCAGTACTTC. This codes for CSVLSQTQYF.